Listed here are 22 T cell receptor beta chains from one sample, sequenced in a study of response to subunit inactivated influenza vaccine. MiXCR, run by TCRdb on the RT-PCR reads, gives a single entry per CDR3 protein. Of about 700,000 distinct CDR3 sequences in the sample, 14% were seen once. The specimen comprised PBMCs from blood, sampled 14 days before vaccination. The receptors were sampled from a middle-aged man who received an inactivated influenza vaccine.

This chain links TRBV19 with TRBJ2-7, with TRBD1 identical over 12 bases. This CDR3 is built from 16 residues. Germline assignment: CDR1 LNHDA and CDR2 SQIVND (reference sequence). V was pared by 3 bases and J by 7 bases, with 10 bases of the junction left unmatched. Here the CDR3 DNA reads TGTGCCAGTAGTATTCGGACCGGGACAGGGGGCGGGGAGCAGTACTTC. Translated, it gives CASSIRTGTGGGEQYF.

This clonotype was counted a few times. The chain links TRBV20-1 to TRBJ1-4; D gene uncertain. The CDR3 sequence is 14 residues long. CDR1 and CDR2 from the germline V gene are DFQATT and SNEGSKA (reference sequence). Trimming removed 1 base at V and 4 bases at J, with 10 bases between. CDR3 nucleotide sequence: TGCAGTGCTAGAGGAGGCTACGGTAATGAAAAACTGTTTTTT. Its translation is CSARGGYGNEKLFF.

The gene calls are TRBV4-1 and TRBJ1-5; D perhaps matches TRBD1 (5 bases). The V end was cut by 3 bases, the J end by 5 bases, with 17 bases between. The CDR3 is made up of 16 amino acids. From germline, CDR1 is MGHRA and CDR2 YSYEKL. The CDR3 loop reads CASSQGSGTGDQPQHF. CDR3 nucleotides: TGCGCCAGCAGCCAGGGCTCCGGGACGGGGGATCAGCCCCAGCATTTT.

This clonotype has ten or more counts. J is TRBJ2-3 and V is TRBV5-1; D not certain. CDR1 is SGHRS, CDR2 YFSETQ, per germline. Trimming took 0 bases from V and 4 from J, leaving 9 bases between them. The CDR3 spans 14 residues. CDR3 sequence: CASSLGSGADTQYF. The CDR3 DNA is TGCGCCAGCAGCTTGGGGAGTGGAGCAGATACGCAGTATTTT.

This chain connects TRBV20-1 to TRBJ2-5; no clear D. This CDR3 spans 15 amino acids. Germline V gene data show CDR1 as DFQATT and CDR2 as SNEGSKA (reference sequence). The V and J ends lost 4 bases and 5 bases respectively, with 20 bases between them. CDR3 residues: CSAKRGGWEGETQYF. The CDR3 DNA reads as TGCAGTGCTAAACGCGGCGGCTGGGAAGGGGAGACCCAGTACTTC.

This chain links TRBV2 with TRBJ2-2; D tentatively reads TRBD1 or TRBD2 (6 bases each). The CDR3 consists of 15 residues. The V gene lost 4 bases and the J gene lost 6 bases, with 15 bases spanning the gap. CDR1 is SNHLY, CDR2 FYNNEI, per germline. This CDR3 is CASSASGALPGELFF. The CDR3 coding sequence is TGTGCCAGCAGTGCGTCGGGGGCCCTCCCCGGGGAGCTGTTTTTT.

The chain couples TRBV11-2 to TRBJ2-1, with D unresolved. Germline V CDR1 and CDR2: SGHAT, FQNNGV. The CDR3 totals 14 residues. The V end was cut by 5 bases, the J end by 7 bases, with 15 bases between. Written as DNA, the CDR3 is TGTGCCAGCAGCCTCCTTACGGGTTCTAATGAGCAGTTCTTC. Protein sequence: CASSLLTGSNEQFF.

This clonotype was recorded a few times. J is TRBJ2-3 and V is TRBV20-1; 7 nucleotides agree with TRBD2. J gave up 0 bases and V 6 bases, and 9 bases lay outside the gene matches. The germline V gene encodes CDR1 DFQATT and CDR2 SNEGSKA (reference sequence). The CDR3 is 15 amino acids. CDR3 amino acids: CSAPDGRISTDTQYF. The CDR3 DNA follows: TGCAGTGCCCCGGACGGGAGGATTAGCACAGATACGCAGTATTTT.

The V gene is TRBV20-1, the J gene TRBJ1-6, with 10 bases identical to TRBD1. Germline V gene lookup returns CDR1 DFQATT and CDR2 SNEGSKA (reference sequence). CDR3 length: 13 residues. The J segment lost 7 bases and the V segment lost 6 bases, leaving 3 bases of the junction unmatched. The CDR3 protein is CSAPGQGNSPLHF. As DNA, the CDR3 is TGCAGTGCCCCGGGACAGGGGAATTCACCCCTCCACTTT.

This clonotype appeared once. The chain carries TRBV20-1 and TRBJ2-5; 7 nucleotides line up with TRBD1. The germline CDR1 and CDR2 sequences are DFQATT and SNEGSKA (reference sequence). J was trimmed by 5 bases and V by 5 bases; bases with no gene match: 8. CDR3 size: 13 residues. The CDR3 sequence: CSASTGAWETQYF. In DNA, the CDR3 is TGCAGTGCTTCTACAGGGGCCTGGGAGACCCAGTACTTC.

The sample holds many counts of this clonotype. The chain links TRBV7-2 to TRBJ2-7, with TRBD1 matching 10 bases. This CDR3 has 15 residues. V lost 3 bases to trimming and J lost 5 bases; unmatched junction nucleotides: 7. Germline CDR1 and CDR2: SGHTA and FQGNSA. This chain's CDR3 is CASSFRGQGVHEQYF. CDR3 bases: TGTGCCAGCAGCTTCCGCGGACAGGGGGTTCACGAGCAGTACTTC.

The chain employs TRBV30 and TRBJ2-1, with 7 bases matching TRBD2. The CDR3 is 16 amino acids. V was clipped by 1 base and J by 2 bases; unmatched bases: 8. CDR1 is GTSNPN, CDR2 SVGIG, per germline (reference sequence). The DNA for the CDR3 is TGTGCCTGGAGTGGCCGATCTAGCGGCGCCTACAATGAGCAGTTCTTC. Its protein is CAWSGRSSGAYNEQFF.

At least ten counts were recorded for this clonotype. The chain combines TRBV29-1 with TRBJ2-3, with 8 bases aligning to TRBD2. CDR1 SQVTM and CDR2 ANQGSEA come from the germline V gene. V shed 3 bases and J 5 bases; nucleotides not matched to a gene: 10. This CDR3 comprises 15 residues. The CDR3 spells CSVEGLVGIRDTQYF. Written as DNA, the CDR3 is TGCAGCGTTGAGGGACTAGTAGGGATCCGAGATACGCAGTATTTT.

In nucleotides, the CDR3 is TGTGCCTGGACAACAGGTTACGAGCAGTACTTC. Translating gives CAWTTGYEQYF. This sequence joins TRBV30 and TRBJ2-7, with D tentatively TRBD1 (5 bases). V was trimmed by 4 bases and J by 4 bases, leaving 8 bases between them. Germline assignment: CDR1 GTSNPN and CDR2 SVGIG (reference sequence). The CDR3 runs to 11 residues.

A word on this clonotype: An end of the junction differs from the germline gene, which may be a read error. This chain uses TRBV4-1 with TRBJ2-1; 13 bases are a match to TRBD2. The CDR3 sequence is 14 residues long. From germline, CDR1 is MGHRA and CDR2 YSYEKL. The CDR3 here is CASSQGLAGNEQFF. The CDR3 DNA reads TGTGCCAGCAGCCAGGGACTAGCGGGAAATGAGCAGTTCTTC.

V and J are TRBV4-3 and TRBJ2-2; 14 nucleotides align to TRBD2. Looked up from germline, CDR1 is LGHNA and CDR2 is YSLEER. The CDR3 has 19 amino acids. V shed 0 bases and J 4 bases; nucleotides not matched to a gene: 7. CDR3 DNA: TGCGCCAGCAGCCAAGATCCCGGACTAGCGGGGGGCCTCACCGGGGAGCTGTTTTTT. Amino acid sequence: CASSQDPGLAGGLTGELFF.

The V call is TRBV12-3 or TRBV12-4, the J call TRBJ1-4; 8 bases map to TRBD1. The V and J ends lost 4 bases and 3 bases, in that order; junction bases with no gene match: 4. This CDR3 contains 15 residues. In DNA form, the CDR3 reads TGTGCCAGCAGTTCCCAGGGGGCTGCTAATGAAAAACTGTTTTTT. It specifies CASSSQGAANEKLFF.

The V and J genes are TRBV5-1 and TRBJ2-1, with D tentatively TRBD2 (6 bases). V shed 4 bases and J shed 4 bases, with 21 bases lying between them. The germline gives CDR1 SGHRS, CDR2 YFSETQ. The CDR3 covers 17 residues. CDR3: CASSGISGDAGYNEQFF. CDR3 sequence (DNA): TGCGCCAGCAGCGGAATTTCAGGTGACGCGGGGTACAATGAGCAGTTCTTC.

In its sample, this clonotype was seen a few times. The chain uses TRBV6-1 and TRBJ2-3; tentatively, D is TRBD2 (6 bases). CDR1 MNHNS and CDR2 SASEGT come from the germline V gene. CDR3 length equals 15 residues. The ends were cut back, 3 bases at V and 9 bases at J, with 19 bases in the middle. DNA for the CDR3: TGTGCCAGCAGTGAGCGGGATTATGGGGCCGGGACGCAGTATTTT. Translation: CASSERDYGAGTQYF.

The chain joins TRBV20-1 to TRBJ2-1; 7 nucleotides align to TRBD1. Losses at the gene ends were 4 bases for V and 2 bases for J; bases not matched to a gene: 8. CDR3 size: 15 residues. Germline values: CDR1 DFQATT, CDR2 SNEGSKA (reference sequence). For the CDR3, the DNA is TGCAGTGCTACTCCGGGACAGAGAACCTACAATGAGCAGTTCTTC. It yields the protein CSATPGQRTYNEQFF.

CDR3 loop: CSVTGGPHTDTQYF. DNA of the CDR3: TGCAGCGTTACTGGGGGCCCCCACACAGATACGCAGTATTTT. The chain recombines TRBV29-1 with TRBJ2-3, with TRBD1 as a possible D gene (6 bases). Germline V gene sequence: CDR1 SQVTM, CDR2 ANQGSEA. V was cut by 5 bases and J by 2 bases, with 14 bases left in between. The CDR3 totals 14 residues.

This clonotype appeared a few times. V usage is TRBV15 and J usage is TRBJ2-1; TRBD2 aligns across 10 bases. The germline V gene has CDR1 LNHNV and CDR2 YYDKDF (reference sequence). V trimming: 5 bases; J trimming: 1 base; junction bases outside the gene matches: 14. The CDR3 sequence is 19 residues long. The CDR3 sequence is CATSDSSGGAVRSYNEQFF. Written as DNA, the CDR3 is TGTGCCACCAGCGACTCCAGCGGGGGGGCCGTGAGATCCTACAATGAGCAGTTCTTC.